The clone carrying this T cell receptor (beta chain) was picked up one time. Its antigen is not known. These data come from a study of cytomegalovirus exposure and HLA in healthy donors. CDR1 and CDR2 from the germline V gene are SGHNT and YENEEA. Trimming left V 5 bases short and J 1 base short, with 5 bases between. The CDR3 has 13 residues. In the PCR, 60 Vbeta and 13 Jbeta primers were used. Generated by immunoSEQ multiplex PCR, the TCRdb table keeps only in-frame clones and is missing some. The sample contains fewer than 200,000 clones, roughly 80% of which appear only once. Regarding the study as a whole: For most TCR sequences rarity was the rule, although some public TCRs occurred in many donors. TCR beta sequences reportedly predicted the HLA-A and HLA-B alleles of most subjects accurately. Because they were indistinguishable, some V segments, including TRBV6-2 and TRBV6-3, were excluded. A later analysis associated 15,000 to 20,000 TCR beta sequences with HLA alleles at a 0.05 false discovery rate.

The specimen sequenced was PBMCs. This chain links TRBV11-3 with TRBJ2-2; tentatively, D is TRBD2 (5 bases). This TCR was sampled from a woman aged 25 to 39 in good health and CMV-seropositive. The CDR3 DNA reads TGTGCCAGCAGCGGACTGAACACCGGGGAGCTGTTTTTT. Translation: CASSGLNTGELFF.